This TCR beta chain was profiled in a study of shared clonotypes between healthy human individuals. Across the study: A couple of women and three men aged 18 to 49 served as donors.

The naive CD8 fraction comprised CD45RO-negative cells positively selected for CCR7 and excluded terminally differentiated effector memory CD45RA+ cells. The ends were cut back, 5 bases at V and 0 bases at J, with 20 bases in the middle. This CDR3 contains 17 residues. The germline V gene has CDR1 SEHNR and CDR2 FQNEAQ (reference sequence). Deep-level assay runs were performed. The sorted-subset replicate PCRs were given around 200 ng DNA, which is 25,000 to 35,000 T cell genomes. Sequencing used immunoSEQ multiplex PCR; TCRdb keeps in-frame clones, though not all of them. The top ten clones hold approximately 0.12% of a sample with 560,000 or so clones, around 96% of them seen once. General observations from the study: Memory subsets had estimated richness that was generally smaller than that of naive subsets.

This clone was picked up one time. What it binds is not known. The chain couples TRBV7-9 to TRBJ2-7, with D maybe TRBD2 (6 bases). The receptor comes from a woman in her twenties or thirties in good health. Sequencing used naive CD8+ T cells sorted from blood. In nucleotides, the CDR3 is TGTGCCAGCAGCCCTCGGGAGTTTAGCGGTAGCTCCTACGAGCAGTACTTC. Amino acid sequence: CASSPREFSGSSYEQYF.